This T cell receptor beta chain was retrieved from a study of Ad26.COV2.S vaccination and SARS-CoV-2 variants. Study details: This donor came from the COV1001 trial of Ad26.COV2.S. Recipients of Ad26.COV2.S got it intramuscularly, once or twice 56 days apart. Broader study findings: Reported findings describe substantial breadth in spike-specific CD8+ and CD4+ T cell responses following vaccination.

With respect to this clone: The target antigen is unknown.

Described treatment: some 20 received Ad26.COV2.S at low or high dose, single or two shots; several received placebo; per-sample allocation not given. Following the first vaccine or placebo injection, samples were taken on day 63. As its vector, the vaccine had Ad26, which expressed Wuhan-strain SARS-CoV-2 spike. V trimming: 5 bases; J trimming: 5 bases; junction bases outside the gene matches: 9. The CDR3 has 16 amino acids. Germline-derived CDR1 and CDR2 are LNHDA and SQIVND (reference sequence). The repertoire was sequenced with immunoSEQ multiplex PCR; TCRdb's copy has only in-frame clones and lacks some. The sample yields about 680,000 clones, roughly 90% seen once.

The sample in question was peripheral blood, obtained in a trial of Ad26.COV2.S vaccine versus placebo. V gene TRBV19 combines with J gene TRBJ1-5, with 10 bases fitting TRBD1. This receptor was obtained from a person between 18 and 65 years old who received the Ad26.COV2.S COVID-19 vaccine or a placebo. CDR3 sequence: CASSSLDRGGYQPQHF. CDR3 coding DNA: TGTGCCAGTAGTTCCTTGGACAGGGGGGGATATCAGCCCCAGCATTTT.